These 6 T cell receptor beta chains were all obtained from the same sample, sequenced in a study of CD8+ T cells in alopecia areata. Following RNA extraction, reverse transcription yielded cDNA that acted as the sequencing template. Profiling relied on immunoSEQ multiplex PCR, and the TCRdb table lists in-frame clones only, not all of them. Of a few hundred thousand clones listed, under 75% are singletons. Treatment noted: oral pan-JAK inhibitor, 5-10 mg twice daily. The material sequenced was CD4+ T cells sorted from blood, taken at week 4, from a patient treated with tofacitinib. Receptors originate from a human donor with alopecia areata.

This clone was found once. This sequence joins TRBV29-1 and TRBJ2-1, with 14 bases matching TRBD2. Trimming cost V 6 bases and J 0 bases; bases outside gene matches: 4. CDR1 SQVTM and CDR2 ANQGSEA come from the germline V gene. This CDR3 comprises 16 residues. Written as DNA, the CDR3 is TGCAGCGTATCCGGGACTAGCGGGAGCTCCTACAATGAGCAGTTCTTC. Its protein product is CSVSGTSGSSYNEQFF.

V is TRBV27 and J is TRBJ2-7; a weak D match, TRBD1 (5 bases). From germline, CDR1 is MNHEY and CDR2 SMNVEV (reference sequence). The CDR3 is 14 residues long. Trimming stripped 9 bases from V and 3 bases from J, with 18 bases between. The CDR3 protein is CASWEKTEDYEQYF. CDR3 coding DNA: TGTGCCAGTTGGGAAAAGACAGAGGACTACGAGCAGTACTTC.

This chain's CDR3 is CASRETGVVSPLHF. CDR3 nucleotide sequence: TGTGCCAGCAGGGAGACAGGGGTTGTTTCACCCCTCCACTTT. V gene TRBV25-1 combines with J gene TRBJ1-6; 8 positions agree with TRBD1. Germline CDR1 reads MGHDK; CDR2 reads SYGVNS. This CDR3 region has 14 residues. V was clipped by 6 bases and J by 9 bases; unmatched bases: 7.

This chain joins TRBV29-1 and TRBJ2-1; D is unresolved. V lost 4 bases, J lost 0 bases, and 10 bases lay in between. Germline V gene lookup returns CDR1 SQVTM and CDR2 ANQGSEA. The CDR3 covers 14 residues. CDR3 protein: CSVVWMSSYNEQFF. Written as DNA, the CDR3 is TGCAGCGTTGTATGGATGAGCTCCTACAATGAGCAGTTCTTC.

Only a few counts were recorded for this clone. The chain links TRBV4-3 to TRBJ2-4; 8 bases line up with TRBD2. The CDR3 spans 18 residues. J gave up 0 bases and V 1 base, and 8 bases lay outside the gene matches. Per the germline V gene, CDR1 is LGHNA and CDR2 is YSLEER. The CDR3, as DNA: TGCGCCAGCAGCCAAGCTGTCGGGAGGGCCCTAGCCAAAAACATTCAGTACTTC. Translation gives CASSQAVGRALAKNIQYF.

The rearrangement uses TRBV29-1 and TRBJ1-1; no clear D. The V and J ends lost 2 bases and 8 bases respectively, with 12 bases between them. In germline, CDR1 is SQVTM, CDR2 ANQGSEA. The CDR3 is made up of 12 amino acids. The CDR3, as DNA: TGCAGCGTTGAAATCCCCGAGCGAGAAGCTTTCTTT. This gives the protein CSVEIPEREAFF.